Listed here is a single T cell receptor (beta chain). The antigen is not known. It was with 60 Vbeta and 13 Jbeta primers that the PCR ran. Some clones are missing from TCRdb's copy, which holds only in-frame ones; the method was immunoSEQ multiplex PCR. Altogether some 190,000 clones are present, about 85% being singletons, with the ten largest covering 1%. The CDR3 is 15 residues long. Germline V CDR1 and CDR2: GTSNPN, SVGIG (reference sequence). Trimming took 0 bases from V and 4 from J, leaving 10 bases between them. The data are from a study of cytomegalovirus exposure and HLA in healthy donors. Study results and caveats: Association with HLA alleles at 0.05 false discovery rate was found for 16,951 TCR beta sequences in a later analysis.

These donors, healthy bone marrow donors, were studied. This sequence was found in a boy aged 2 to 9 in good health and CMV-seronegative. The material sequenced was PBMCs. J is TRBJ2-6 and V is TRBV30; D gene unclear. CDR3 sequence reads: CAWSVGSGGANVLTF. CDR3 nucleotides: TGTGCCTGGAGTGTCGGGTCCGGGGGGGCCAACGTCCTGACTTTC.